This T cell receptor beta chain came from a study of T cells expressing NK-cell markers. TCRdb re-called the 5' RACE reads; one entry per CDR3 protein, DNA not given. Reported are about 150,000 distinct CDR3 sequences; the ten largest clones contain about 39%. Germline loops: CDR1 WNHNN, CDR2 SYGVQD (reference sequence). The CDR3 is made up of 13 amino acids. This sequence joins TRBV10-1 and TRBJ2-7; with no DNA, the TCRdb D assignment of TRBD1 cannot be verified. The source of this sequence is a woman between 50 and 59 years old in good health. The sequenced sample consisted of blood T cells: a sorted CD56 or NKG2C T cell subset, CD4+ or CD8+ T cells, or bulk PBMC T cells (not recorded which). CDR3: CASNSRVSGEQYF.